The rows below give T cell receptor beta chains drawn from one sample of a study of blood T cells in healthy people across ages. TCRdb re-analysed the 5' RACE reads in MiXCR, keeping a single row per CDR3 protein. The sample consists of roughly 1,500,000 distinct CDR3 sequences, about 31% of them appearing once. The specimen was blood. The receptors come from a woman aged 30 to 39 in good health. The CDR3 runs from the conserved cysteine through the conserved F or W. The D gene is left open where the match is weak. Size values are once, few and many counts, or a class for expanded clones, and some rows have none.

V gene	J gene	D gene	clone size	CDR3 length	CDR3 protein	CDR3 DNA
TRBV18	TRBJ1-6	.	.	18	CASSRGGEPWSYNSPLHF	TGTGCCAGCTCGCGGGGAGGAGAGCCTTGGAGCTATAATTCACCCCTCCACTTT
TRBV6-6	TRBJ2-1	.	few	16	CASSFPTATWINEQFF	TGTGCCAGCAGTTTCCCGACAGCTACGTGGATTAATGAGCAGTTCTTC
TRBV13	TRBJ2-7	TRBD1	many	14	CASSSSTGTYEQYF	TGTGCCAGCAGCTCCTCGACAGGGACCTACGAGCAGTACTTC
TRBV21-1	TRBJ2-5	.	many	14	CASSKCVPLKAQYF	TGTGCCAGCAGCAAATGCGTCCCCCTCAAAGCCCAGTACTTC
TRBV27	TRBJ2-2	.	.	13	CASSLNGGGELFF	TGTGCCAGCAGTTTGAATGGGGGCGGGGAGCTGTTTTTT
TRBV7-9	TRBJ2-1	.	many	12	CASSPGFNEQFF	TGTGCCAGCAGCCCCGGTTTCAATGAGCAGTTCTTC
TRBV2	TRBJ2-3	TRBD2	.	18	CASSDIGTSGTSTDTQYF	TGTGCCAGCAGTGATATTGGGACTAGCGGTACTAGCACAGATACGCAGTATTTT
TRBV5-1	TRBJ2-6	.	few	17	CASSLEGTQAGANVLTF	TGCGCCAGCAGCTTGGAGGGCACCCAAGCGGGGGCCAACGTCCTGACTTTC
TRBV20-1	TRBJ1-5	.	.	13	CSTSESSNQPQHF	TGCAGTACTAGTGAAAGTAGCAATCAGCCCCAGCATTTT
TRBV10-3	TRBJ1-6	TRBD1	.	15	CASKVGGTASDPLHF	TGTGCCTCCAAAGTCGGCGGGACAGCCTCTGATCCCCTCCACTTT
TRBV28	TRBJ2-1	TRBD2	few	14	CASRELAGVNEQFF	TGTGCCAGCAGGGAACTAGCGGGAGTGAATGAGCAGTTCTTC
TRBV7-2	TRBJ2-3	.	.	15	CASSFEGGRQNTQYF	TGTGCCAGCAGCTTCGAGGGGGGGAGACAGAATACGCAGTATTTT
TRBV29-1	TRBJ1-1	TRBD1	few	13	CSVERTGNTEAFF	TGCAGCGTTGAACGGACAGGGAACACTGAAGCTTTCTTT
TRBV7-9	TRBJ2-7	.	many	15	CASSLAGGGPYEQYF	TGTGCCAGCAGCTTAGCGGGAGGGGGACCCTACGAGCAGTACTTC
TRBV2	TRBJ2-7	.	.	13	CASDKTGPYEQYF	TGTGCCAGTGATAAGACAGGTCCCTACGAGCAGTACTTC
TRBV9	TRBJ2-1	.	.	15	CASSVEGHRYNEQFF	TGTGCCAGCAGCGTAGAGGGACACAGGTACAATGAGCAGTTCTTC
TRBV6-2/TRBV6-3	TRBJ2-5	.	.	17	CASSPGSLPGLQETQYF	TGTGCCAGCAGCCCCGGCTCACTTCCAGGGCTCCAAGAGACCCAGTACTTC
TRBV27	TRBJ1-5	TRBD1	.	16	CASSSLSGQGWGPQHF	TGTGCCAGCAGTTCCCTATCCGGACAGGGTTGGGGGCCCCAGCATTTT
TRBV12-3/TRBV12-4	TRBJ1-5	.	.	15	CASSFRGTLNQPQHF	TGTGCCAGCAGTTTTAGGGGGACCCTCAATCAGCCCCAGCATTTT
TRBV15	TRBJ2-3	TRBD2	.	16	CATSRPRDYLTDTQYF	TGTGCCACCAGCAGGCCCCGGGACTACCTCACAGATACGCAGTATTTT
TRBV29-1	TRBJ2-3	.	.	17	CSVEDLPLAPRTDTQYF	TGCAGCGTTGAAGATCTACCCCTAGCGCCCCGCACAGATACGCAGTATTTT
TRBV27	TRBJ2-1	.	few	15	CASSSVQLGLGEQFF	TGTGCCAGCAGTTCCGTTCAGTTAGGTCTGGGTGAGCAGTTCTTC
TRBV6-2/TRBV6-3	TRBJ2-7	.	.	11	CASRIGLEQYF	TGTGCCAGCAGAATAGGACTTGAGCAGTACTTC
TRBV7-3	TRBJ2-1	.	.	13	CASSLELRDEQFF	TGTGCCAGCAGCTTGGAGTTGAGGGATGAGCAGTTCTTC
TRBV14	TRBJ2-5	.	few	15	CASSLAAPVRETQYF	TGTGCCAGCAGCCTCGCGGCCCCGGTTCGGGAGACCCAGTACTTC
TRBV12-3/TRBV12-4	TRBJ1-4	.	.	13	CTSTLQGGEKLFF	TGTACCAGTACACTACAGGGAGGGGAAAAACTGTTTTTT